This T cell receptor (beta chain) was sequenced in a study of identical twins. Broader study findings: There were fewer insertions in abundant cord blood beta clonotypes, but memory repertoires showed no such pattern. Modeled out-of-frame TCR alpha sharing in monozygotic twins fell below observed levels.

A universal primer site was incorporated via template switching, and the cDNA contained unique molecular identifiers. TCRdb passed the 5' RACE reads through MiXCR, listing each CDR3 protein once. The data show hundreds of thousands of distinct CDR3 sequences, with more than 6.5% seen just once and 0.75% to 1% held by the top ten. This clonotype was seen more than once but under ten times. Its antigen is not identified. CDR1 and CDR2 from the germline V gene are SGHRS and YFSETQ. With 1 base removed from V and 6 bases from J, the gap between germline ends came to 9 bases. The CDR3 is 13 residues long. The same data also contributed to another study, on yellow fever vaccine responses in identical twins. Per that study: The T cell response to vaccination in identical twins was reportedly partly convergent and partly personalized.

This sequence joins TRBV5-1 and TRBJ2-3; the D is unclear. Sequencing input: PBMCs. The receptor was isolated from a woman in her late teens or twenties in good health. CDR3 sequence (DNA): TGCGCCAGCAGCTTGAATTTGGCGGATACGCAGTATTTT. Translated, it gives CASSLNLADTQYF.